This T cell receptor (beta chain) derives from a study of blood T cell repertoires in COVID-19. Whole-study context: There were acute and convalescent COVID-19 samples, and they came from the United States, Italy and Spain.

Trimming stripped 0 bases from V and 0 bases from J, with 8 bases between. The CDR3 loop spans 15 amino acids. The germline V gene has CDR1 MGHRA and CDR2 YSYEKL. TCRdb's table, derived via immunoSEQ multiplex PCR, lists solely in-frame clones and lacks some. The table lists 200,000 to 250,000 clones, around 81% of them singletons, with around 7.7% in the top ten. A few counts support this clone. Sequences were obtained from peripheral blood. V usage is TRBV4-1 and J usage is TRBJ1-1; D may be TRBD1 (5 bases). The source of this sequence is a woman between 70 and 85 years old with acute or convalescent COVID-19. The CDR3 reads CASSQDTGLNTEAFF. CDR3 sequence (DNA): TGCGCCAGCAGCCAAGATACAGGACTGAACACTGAAGCTTTCTTT.